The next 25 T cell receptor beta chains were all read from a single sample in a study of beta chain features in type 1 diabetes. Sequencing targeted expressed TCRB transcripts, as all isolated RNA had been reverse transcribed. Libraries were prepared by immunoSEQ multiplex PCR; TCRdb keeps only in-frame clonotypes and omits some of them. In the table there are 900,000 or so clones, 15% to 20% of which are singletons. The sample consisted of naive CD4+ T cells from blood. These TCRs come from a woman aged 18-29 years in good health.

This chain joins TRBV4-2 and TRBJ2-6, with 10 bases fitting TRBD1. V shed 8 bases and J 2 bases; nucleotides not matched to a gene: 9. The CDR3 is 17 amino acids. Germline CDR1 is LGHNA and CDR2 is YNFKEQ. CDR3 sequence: CASARDRGFAGANVLTF. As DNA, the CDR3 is TGTGCCAGCGCCCGGGACAGGGGCTTTGCTGGGGCCAACGTCCTGACTTTC.

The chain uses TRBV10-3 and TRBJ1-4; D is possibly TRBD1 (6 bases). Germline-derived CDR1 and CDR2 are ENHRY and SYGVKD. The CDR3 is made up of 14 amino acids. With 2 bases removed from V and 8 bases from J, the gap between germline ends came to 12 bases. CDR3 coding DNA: TGTGCCATCAGTGAGAGCAGGGGAGGGGAAAAACTGTTTTTT. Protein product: CAISESRGGEKLFF.

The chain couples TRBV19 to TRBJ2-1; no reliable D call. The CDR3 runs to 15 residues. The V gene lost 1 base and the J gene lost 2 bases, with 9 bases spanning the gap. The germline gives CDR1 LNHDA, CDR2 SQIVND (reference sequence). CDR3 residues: CASSIVALTYNEQFF. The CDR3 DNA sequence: TGTGCCAGTAGTATAGTGGCACTAACCTACAATGAGCAGTTCTTC.

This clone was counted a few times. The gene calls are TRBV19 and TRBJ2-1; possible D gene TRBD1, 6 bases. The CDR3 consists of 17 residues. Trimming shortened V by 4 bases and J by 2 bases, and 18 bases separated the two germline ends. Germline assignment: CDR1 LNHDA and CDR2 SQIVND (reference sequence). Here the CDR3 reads CASSKTKRQDPYNEQFF. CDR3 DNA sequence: TGTGCCAGTAGTAAAACAAAACGACAGGACCCCTACAATGAGCAGTTCTTC.

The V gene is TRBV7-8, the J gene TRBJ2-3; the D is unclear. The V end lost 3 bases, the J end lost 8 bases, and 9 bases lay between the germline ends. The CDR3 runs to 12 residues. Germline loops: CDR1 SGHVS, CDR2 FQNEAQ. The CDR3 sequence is CASSLTKVTQYF. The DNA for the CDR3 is TGTGCCAGCAGCTTGACAAAGGTTACGCAGTATTTT.

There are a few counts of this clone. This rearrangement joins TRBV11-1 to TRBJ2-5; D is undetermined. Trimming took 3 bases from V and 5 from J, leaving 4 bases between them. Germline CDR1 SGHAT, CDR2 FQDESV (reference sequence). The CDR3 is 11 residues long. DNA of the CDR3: TGTGCCAGCAGCTTCCGTGAGACCCAGTACTTC. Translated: CASSFRETQYF.

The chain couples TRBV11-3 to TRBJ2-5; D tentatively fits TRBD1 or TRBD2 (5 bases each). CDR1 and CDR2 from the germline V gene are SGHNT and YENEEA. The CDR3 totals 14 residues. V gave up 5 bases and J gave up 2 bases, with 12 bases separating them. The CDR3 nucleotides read TGTGCCAGCAGCCTACGGGGCGGACAAGAGACCCAGTACTTC. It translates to CASSLRGGQETQYF. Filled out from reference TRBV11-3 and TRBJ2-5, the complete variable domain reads EAGVVQSPRYKIIEKKQPVAFWCNPISGHNTLYWYLQNLGQGPELLIRYENEEAVDDSQLPKDRFSAERLKGVDSTLKIQPAELGDSAVYLCASSLRGGQETQYFGPGTRLLVL.

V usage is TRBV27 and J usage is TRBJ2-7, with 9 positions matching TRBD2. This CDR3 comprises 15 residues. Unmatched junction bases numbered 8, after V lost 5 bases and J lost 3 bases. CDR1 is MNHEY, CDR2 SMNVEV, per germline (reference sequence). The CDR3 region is CASSPLGREGYEQYF. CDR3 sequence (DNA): TGTGCCAGCAGTCCTCTGGGGCGGGAGGGCTACGAGCAGTACTTC.

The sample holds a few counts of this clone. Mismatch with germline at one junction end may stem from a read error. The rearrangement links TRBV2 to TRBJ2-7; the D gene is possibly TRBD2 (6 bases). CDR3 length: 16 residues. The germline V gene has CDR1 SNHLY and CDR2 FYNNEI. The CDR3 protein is CASGEGITTSRYEQYF. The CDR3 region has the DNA TGTGCCAGCGGTGAGGGCATCACCACTAGCAGGTACGAGCAGTACTTC.

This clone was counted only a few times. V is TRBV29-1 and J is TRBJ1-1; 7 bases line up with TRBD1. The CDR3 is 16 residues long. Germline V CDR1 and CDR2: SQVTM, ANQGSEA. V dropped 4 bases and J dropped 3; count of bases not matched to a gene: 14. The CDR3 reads CSVAKGPGQLYTEAFF. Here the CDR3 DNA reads TGCAGCGTTGCCAAGGGACCGGGACAGCTTTACACTGAAGCTTTCTTT. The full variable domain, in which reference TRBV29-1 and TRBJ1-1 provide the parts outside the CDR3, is SAVISQKPSRDICQRGTSLTIQCQVDSQVTMMFWYRQQPGQSLTLIATANQGSEATYESGFVIDKFPISRPNLTFSTLTVSNMSPEDSSIYLCSVAKGPGQLYTEAFFGQGTRLTVV.

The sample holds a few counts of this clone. The chain's CDR3 is CASSPPPGHSNQPQHF. CDR3 DNA: TGTGCCAGCAGCCCTCCCCCGGGCCATAGCAATCAGCCCCAGCATTTT. The chain has TRBV7-2 and TRBJ1-5, with D hard to call. The CDR3 covers 16 residues. The germline CDR1 and CDR2 sequences are SGHTA and FQGNSA. The V gene lost 5 bases and the J gene lost 0 bases, with 14 bases spanning the gap.

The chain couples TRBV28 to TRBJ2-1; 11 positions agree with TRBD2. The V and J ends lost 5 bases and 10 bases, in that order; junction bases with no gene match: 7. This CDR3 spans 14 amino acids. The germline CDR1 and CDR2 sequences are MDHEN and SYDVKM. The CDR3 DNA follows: TGTGCCAGCAGTCAACTAGCGGGAGCTCGGGAGCAGTTCTTC. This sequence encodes CASSQLAGAREQFF.

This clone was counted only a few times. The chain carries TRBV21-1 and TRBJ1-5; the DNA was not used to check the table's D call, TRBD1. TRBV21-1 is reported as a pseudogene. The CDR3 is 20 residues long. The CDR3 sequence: CASSKERDSRRGTRYQPQHF. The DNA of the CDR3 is TGTGCCAGCAGCAAAGAGAGGGACAGCCGAAGGGGCACGAGGTATCAGCCCCAGCATTTT.

The CDR3 spells CASSLRQGWSSGANVLTF. CDR3 DNA: TGTGCCAGTAGTCTGAGACAGGGGTGGAGCTCTGGGGCCAACGTCCTGACTTTC. The rearrangement joins TRBV19 to TRBJ2-6; 8 nucleotides agree with TRBD1. V trimming: 5 bases; J trimming: 0 bases; junction bases outside the gene matches: 9. The germline gives CDR1 LNHDA, CDR2 SQIVND (reference sequence). The CDR3 is made up of 18 amino acids.

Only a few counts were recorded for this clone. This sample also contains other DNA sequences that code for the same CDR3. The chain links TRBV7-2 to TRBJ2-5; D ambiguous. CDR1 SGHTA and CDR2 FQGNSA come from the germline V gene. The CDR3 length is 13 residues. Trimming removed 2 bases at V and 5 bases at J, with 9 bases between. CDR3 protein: CASSLRGGETQYF. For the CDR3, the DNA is TGTGCCAGCAGCTTACGCGGTGGGGAGACCCAGTACTTC.

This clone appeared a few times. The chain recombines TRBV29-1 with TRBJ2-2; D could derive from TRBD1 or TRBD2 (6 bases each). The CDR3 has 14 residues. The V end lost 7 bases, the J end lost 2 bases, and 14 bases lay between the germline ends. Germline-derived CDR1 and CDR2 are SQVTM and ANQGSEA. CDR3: CSASRGGNTGELFF. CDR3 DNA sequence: TGCAGCGCCTCCAGGGGAGGAAACACCGGGGAGCTGTTTTTT.

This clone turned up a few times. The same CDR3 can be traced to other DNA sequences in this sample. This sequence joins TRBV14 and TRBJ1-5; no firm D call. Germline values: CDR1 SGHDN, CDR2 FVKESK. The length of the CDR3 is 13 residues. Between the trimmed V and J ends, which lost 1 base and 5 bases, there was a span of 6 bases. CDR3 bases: TGTGCCAGCAGCCAAGGTCTCGATCAGCCCCAGCATTTT. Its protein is CASSQGLDQPQHF.

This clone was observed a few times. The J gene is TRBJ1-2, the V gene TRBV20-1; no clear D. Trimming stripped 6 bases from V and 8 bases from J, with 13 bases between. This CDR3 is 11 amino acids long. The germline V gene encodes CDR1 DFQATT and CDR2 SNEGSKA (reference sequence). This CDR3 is CSATKPGGYTF. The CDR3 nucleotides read TGCAGTGCCACTAAACCAGGCGGCTACACCTTC.

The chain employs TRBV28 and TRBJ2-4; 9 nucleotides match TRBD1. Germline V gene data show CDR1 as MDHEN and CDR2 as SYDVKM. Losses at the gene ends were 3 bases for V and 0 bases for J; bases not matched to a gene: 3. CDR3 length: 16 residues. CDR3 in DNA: TGTGCCAGCAGTTTCTGGACAGGGGTAGCCAAAAACATTCAGTACTTC. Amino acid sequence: CASSFWTGVAKNIQYF.

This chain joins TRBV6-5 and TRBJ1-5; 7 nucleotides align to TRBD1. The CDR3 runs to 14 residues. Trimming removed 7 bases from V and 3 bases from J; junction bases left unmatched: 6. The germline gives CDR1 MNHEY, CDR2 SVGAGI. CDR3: CASMAGGTNQPQHF. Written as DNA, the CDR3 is TGTGCCAGCATGGCAGGGGGTACCAATCAGCCCCAGCATTTT.

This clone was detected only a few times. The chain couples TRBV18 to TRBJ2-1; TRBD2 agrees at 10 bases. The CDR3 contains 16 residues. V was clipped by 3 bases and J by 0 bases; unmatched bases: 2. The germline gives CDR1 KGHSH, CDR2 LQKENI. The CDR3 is CASSPLAGASYNEQFF. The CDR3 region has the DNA TGTGCCAGCTCACCTCTAGCGGGAGCCTCCTACAATGAGCAGTTCTTC. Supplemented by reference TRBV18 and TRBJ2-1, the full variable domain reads NAGVMQNPRHLVRRRGQEARLRCSPMKGHSHVYWYRQLPEEGLKFMVYLQKENIIDESGMPKERFSAEFPKEGPSILRIQQVVRGDSAAYFCASSPLAGASYNEQFFGPGTRLTVL.

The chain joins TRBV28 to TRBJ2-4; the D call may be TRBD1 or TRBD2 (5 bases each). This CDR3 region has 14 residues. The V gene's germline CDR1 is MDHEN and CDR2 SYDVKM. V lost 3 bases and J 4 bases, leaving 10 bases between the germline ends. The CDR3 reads CASSFGGGKNIQYF. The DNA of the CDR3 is TGTGCCAGCAGTTTTGGGGGTGGAAAAAACATTCAGTACTTC.

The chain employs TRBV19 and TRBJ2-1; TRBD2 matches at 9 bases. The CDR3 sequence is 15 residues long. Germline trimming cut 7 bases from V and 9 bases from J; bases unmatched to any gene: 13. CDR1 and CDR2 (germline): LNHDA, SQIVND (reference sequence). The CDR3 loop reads CASNSAGGPRGEQFF. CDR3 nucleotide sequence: TGTGCCAGTAATTCTGCGGGAGGGCCCCGAGGTGAGCAGTTCTTC.

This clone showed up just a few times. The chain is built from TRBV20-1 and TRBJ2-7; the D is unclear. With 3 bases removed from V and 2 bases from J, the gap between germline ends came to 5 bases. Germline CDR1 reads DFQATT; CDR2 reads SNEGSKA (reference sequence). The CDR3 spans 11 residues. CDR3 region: CSASVTYEQYF. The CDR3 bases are TGCAGTGCTAGCGTTACCTACGAGCAGTACTTC.

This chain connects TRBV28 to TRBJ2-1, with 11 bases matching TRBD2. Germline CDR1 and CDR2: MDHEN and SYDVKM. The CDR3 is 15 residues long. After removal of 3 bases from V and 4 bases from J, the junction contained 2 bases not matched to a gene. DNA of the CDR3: TGTGCCAGCAGTTTGACTAGCGGGGCATACAATGAGCAGTTCTTC. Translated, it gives CASSLTSGAYNEQFF.